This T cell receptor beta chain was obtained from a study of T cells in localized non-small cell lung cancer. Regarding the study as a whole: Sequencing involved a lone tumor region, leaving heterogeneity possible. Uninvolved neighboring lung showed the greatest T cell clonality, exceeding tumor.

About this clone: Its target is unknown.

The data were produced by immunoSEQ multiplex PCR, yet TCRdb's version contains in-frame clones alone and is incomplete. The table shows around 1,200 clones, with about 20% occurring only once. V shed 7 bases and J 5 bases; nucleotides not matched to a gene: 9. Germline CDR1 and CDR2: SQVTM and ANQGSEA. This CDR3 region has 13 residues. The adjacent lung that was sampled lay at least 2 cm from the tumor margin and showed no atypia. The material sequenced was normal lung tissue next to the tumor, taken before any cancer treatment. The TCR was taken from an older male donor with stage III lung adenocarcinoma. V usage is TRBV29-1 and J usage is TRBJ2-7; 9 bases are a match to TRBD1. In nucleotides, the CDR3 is TGCAGCGGGTCCACAGGGGGCACCGACGAGCAGTACTTC. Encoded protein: CSGSTGGTDEQYF.